This T cell receptor (beta chain) was sequenced for a study of cytomegalovirus exposure and HLA in healthy donors. Study results and limitations: Most TCR beta V segments were productive about 90% or about 30% of the time in an earlier analysis. Looking again later, the authors saw that most CMV-associated TCR beta chains seemed HLA-restricted. An analysis that was carried out later associated 15,000 to 20,000 TCR beta sequences with HLA alleles at 0.05 false discovery rate. Cytomegalovirus association was assigned to about 180 TCR beta chains.

Details on this clone: What it recognizes is unknown.

Germline loops: CDR1 SNHLY, CDR2 FYNNEI. Trimming at V came to 0 bases and at J to 2 bases, leaving 2 bases not matched to a gene. The CDR3 covers 15 residues. PCR primers comprised 60 Vbeta and 13 Jbeta primers. Clones were sequenced by immunoSEQ multiplex PCR, and TCRdb holds only the in-frame ones, with some missing. The repertoire holds around 150,000 clones, 80% seen once, with roughly 5% in the top ten. V is TRBV2 and J is TRBJ2-7, with TRBD1 matching over 9 bases. What was sequenced was PBMCs. The source is a man aged 25 to 40 in good health and CMV-seronegative. CDR3 DNA: TGTGCCAGCAGTGAAGCTGGGACAGGGACCTACGAGCAGTACTTC. Its translation: CASSEAGTGTYEQYF.